This TCR beta chain was sequenced for a study of vaccination and CD4 T cells after COVID-19. The CDR3 length is 13 residues. V was clipped by 5 bases and J by 3 bases, with 8 bases between them. In germline, CDR1 is SGHNT, CDR2 YENEEA. A word on this clonotype: Its antigen is not identified.

Specified treatment: roughly ten-day PBMC culture with coronavirus spike peptide pools or control peptides (ViraFEST assay). Cultured CD4+ T-cell DNA underwent Oncomine TCR Beta short-read sequencing. TCRdb used MiXCR to reprocess the PCR reads, holding one entry per CDR3 protein. The repertoire holds over 15,000 distinct CDR3 sequences, with 45% to 65% as singletons. What was sequenced was CD4+ T cells from blood, cultured in vitro. V is TRBV11-3 and J is TRBJ1-5; no reliable D call. This TCR derives from a human donor who had recovered from COVID-19. The DNA of the CDR3 is TGTGCCAGCAGCGCCGGTCCCAATCAGCCCCAGCATTTT. This sequence encodes CASSAGPNQPQHF.